This entry features one T cell receptor (beta chain) sequence. This specimen belongs to a study of blood T cell repertoires in COVID-19. Study background: Nucleic acid was either cDNA or gDNA, and it came from T cells, B-cell-depleted T cells, or PBMCs.

Here immunoSEQ multiplex PCR was the method, and the copy in TCRdb shows in-frame clones only, minus some. The repertoire holds approximately 85,000 clones, almost 95% seen once, with approximately 6% in the top ten. The TCR sequence derives from a woman aged 60-75 years with active COVID-19. The source material was peripheral blood.

The CDR3 loop reads CASGLDPAVSAGELFF. The CDR3 nucleotides read TGTGCTAGTGGTTTGGACCCCGCTGTGTCGGCCGGGGAGCTGTTTTTT. This rearrangement joins TRBV12-5 to TRBJ2-2; unclear D gene. The CDR3 consists of 16 residues. CDR1 and CDR2 from the germline V gene are LGHNT and FRNRAP. V was pared by 1 base and J by 6 bases, with 15 bases between.